This T cell receptor (beta chain) originates from a study of T cell repertoires in cytomegalovirus infection. Study-level background: Matching HLA type, along with CMV infection, was indicated by public TCR beta signatures.

The study's findings and limits: The study identified carriers of CMV plus the relevant HLA from cumulative public TCR beta family frequency. CMV-specific HLA-C-restricted TCR beta clonotypes dominated the ex vivo response.

There are many counts of this clonotype. Its antigen is still unknown. This CDR3 region has 14 residues. Germline CDR1 reads SGHTA; CDR2 reads FQGNSA. The V and J ends lost 5 bases and 5 bases, in that order; junction bases with no gene match: 7. In TCRdb, the reads were re-called with MiXCR into one record per CDR3 protein. The table has more than 150,000 distinct CDR3 sequences, approximately 30% seen once. The chain uses TRBV7-2 and TRBJ1-2; 8 nucleotides agree with TRBD1. The sequence was collected from a human donor in good health (CMV status not recorded). Some clones in this sample may be carry-over from other donors' samples. Sequenced sample: PBMCs. The CDR3 DNA is TGTGCCAGCAGCCCACCGGGACAGGTTTATGGCTACACCTTC. Amino acids: CASSPPGQVYGYTF.